This entry lists 28 T cell receptor beta chains sequenced from one sample in a study of blood T cell repertoires in COVID-19. Produced via immunoSEQ multiplex PCR; TCRdb's table is partial and in-frame only. The sample yields 300,000 to 350,000 clones, around 90% seen once. What was sequenced was peripheral blood. These TCRs come from a woman between 55 and 75 years old with COVID-19, enrolled during active disease.

This chain uses TRBV19 with TRBJ2-1; D remains unclear. The CDR3 is 13 residues long. CDR1 is LNHDA, CDR2 SQIVND, per germline (reference sequence). Trimming took off 5 bases at V and 5 bases at J, with 10 bases between the two ends. The DNA of the CDR3 is TGTGCCAGTAGTTATAACACCGACAATGAGCAGTTCTTC. It specifies CASSYNTDNEQFF.

J is TRBJ1-3 and V is TRBV5-1; D is unresolved. The germline V gene encodes CDR1 SGHRS and CDR2 YFSETQ. The CDR3 has 15 amino acids. Trimming pared 1 base from V and 0 bases from J, leaving 8 bases between. CDR3 DNA sequence: TGCGCCAGCAGCTTGCGAAGCTACTCTGGAAACACCATATATTTT. Its translation is CASSLRSYSGNTIYF.

The chain carries TRBV2 and TRBJ1-2; D call uncertain. CDR3 length: 14 amino acids. Germline V lookup: CDR1 SNHLY, CDR2 FYNNEI. Trimming cost V 9 bases and J 8 bases, with 22 bases left between them. The CDR3 region has the DNA TGTGCCAGGAGCCGCCTCCGGTCCGGGGAGGGCTACACCTTC. Translation gives CARSRLRSGEGYTF.

This chain connects TRBV12-5 to TRBJ1-4; D is undetermined. Between the trimmed V and J ends, which lost 3 bases and 0 bases, there was a span of 11 bases. CDR3 length equals 16 residues. CDR1 and CDR2 (germline): LGHNT, FRNRAP. In DNA form, the CDR3 reads TGTGCTAGTGGTTTACAGTGCCTTACAACTAATGAAAAACTGTTTTTT. Translated: CASGLQCLTTNEKLFF.

The chain employs TRBV5-1 and TRBJ2-7; D may be TRBD1 (6 bases). Germline CDR1 SGHRS, CDR2 YFSETQ. The ends were cut back, 0 bases at V and 0 bases at J, with 13 bases in the middle. The CDR3 loop spans 16 amino acids. The CDR3 region has the DNA TGCGCCAGCAGCTTGGGTTTGGGGACACTCTCCTACGAGCAGTACTTC. It yields the protein CASSLGLGTLSYEQYF.

The chain couples TRBV9 to TRBJ2-1; the match to TRBD1 covers 7 bases. The V gene's germline CDR1 is SGDLS and CDR2 YYNGEE. Unmatched junction bases numbered 8, after V lost 1 base and J lost 7 bases. This CDR3 spans 15 amino acids. The CDR3 spells CASSVLEGAQNEQFF. The CDR3 DNA follows: TGTGCCAGCAGCGTATTAGAGGGGGCCCAAAATGAGCAGTTCTTC.

V gene TRBV28 combines with J gene TRBJ1-6; 8 bases are shared with TRBD1. In germline, CDR1 is MDHEN, CDR2 SYDVKM. This CDR3 is built from 18 residues. The V gene end was trimmed by 2 bases and the J gene end by 6 bases; junction bases not matched to a gene: 12. This CDR3 reads CASSLRISRGRGNSPLHF. CDR3 DNA: TGTGCCAGCAGTTTACGTATTAGCAGGGGGCGTGGTAATTCACCCCTCCACTTT.

The chain employs TRBV10-3 and TRBJ1-1, with 9 bases aligning to TRBD1. CDR1 and CDR2 (germline): ENHRY, SYGVKD. V lost 3 bases to trimming and J lost 1 base; unmatched junction nucleotides: 6. The CDR3 spans 16 residues. The chain's CDR3 is CAISDVQGATNTEAFF. The CDR3 bases are TGTGCCATCAGTGATGTACAGGGGGCTACGAACACTGAAGCTTTCTTT.

This chain joins TRBV6-5 and TRBJ2-4; 8 bases align to TRBD1. Germline CDR1 MNHEY, CDR2 SVGAGI. V dropped 6 bases and J dropped 8; count of bases not matched to a gene: 9. The CDR3 extends over 14 amino acids. The CDR3 bases are TGTGCCAGCAGAGGGACAGGAAGGAGGGACATTCAGTACTTC. It is translated as CASRGTGRRDIQYF.

The sample holds one count of this clone. The V gene is TRBV11-3, the J gene TRBJ1-2, with D hard to call. Trimming removed 5 bases from V and 3 bases from J, with 7 bases in between. Germline V gene data show CDR1 as SGHNT and CDR2 as YENEEA. The CDR3 has 12 residues. The CDR3 sequence: CASSRRDYGYTF. Written as DNA, the CDR3 is TGTGCCAGCAGCAGACGGGACTATGGCTACACCTTC.

This clone has only one observation. The chain has TRBV19 and TRBJ1-6; perhaps TRBD1 as D (6 bases). Germline CDR1 LNHDA, CDR2 SQIVND (reference sequence). CDR3 length equals 16 residues. V lost 10 bases to trimming and J lost 9 bases, with 25 bases between them. The CDR3 reads CATGLSGGAIGSPLHF. CDR3 nucleotides: TGTGCCACCGGGCTTTCGGGGGGGGCGATTGGTTCACCCCTCCACTTT. The full variable domain, in which reference TRBV19 and TRBJ1-6 provide the parts outside the CDR3, is DGGITQSPKYLFRKEGQNVTLSCEQNLNHDAMYWYRQDPGQGLRLIYYSQIVNDFQKGDIAEGYSVSREKKESFPLTVTSAQKNPTAFYLCATGLSGGAIGSPLHFGNGTRLTVT.

The chain carries TRBV14 and TRBJ1-3; D remains unclear. The V end lost 4 bases, the J end lost 7 bases, and 11 bases lay between the germline ends. Germline lookup yields CDR1 SGHDN and CDR2 FVKESK. The CDR3 has 13 residues. The CDR3 loop is CASSRGFLNTIYF. The CDR3 DNA is TGTGCCAGCAGCCGAGGGTTTCTGAACACCATATATTTT.

This chain links TRBV29-1 with TRBJ2-7, with 9 bases aligning to TRBD1. The ends lost 4 bases at V and 2 bases at J; junction bases unmatched: 6. Germline CDR1 reads SQVTM; CDR2 reads ANQGSEA. The CDR3 length is 14 residues. This chain's CDR3 is CSVGQDRGPYEQYF. DNA for the CDR3: TGCAGCGTTGGCCAGGACAGGGGACCCTACGAGCAGTACTTC.

About this clone: Given a much more abundant clone one base away, this may be a read error. This chain joins TRBV11-1 and TRBJ1-1, with unresolved D. This CDR3 region has 12 residues. Trimming removed 5 bases from V and 3 bases from J, with 7 bases in between. CDR1 is SGHAT and CDR2 is FQDESV in the germline V gene (reference sequence). The CDR3 DNA is TGTGCCAGCAGCCTCGGGGACACTGAAGCTTTCTTT. Its translation: CASSLGDTEAFF. Using reference TRBV11-1 and TRBJ1-1 for the parts outside the CDR3, the full variable domain is EAEVAQSPRYKITEKSQAVAFWCDPISGHATLYWYRQILGQGPELLVQFQDESVVDDSQLPKDRFSAERLKGVDSTLKIQPAELGDSAMYLCASSLGDTEAFFGQGTRLTVV.

Regarding this clone: Other nucleotide sequences in the sample specify the same CDR3. The chain joins TRBV18 to TRBJ2-5; 8 nucleotides line up with TRBD2. The length of the CDR3 is 13 residues. Germline V gene data show CDR1 as KGHSH and CDR2 as LQKENI. Losses at the gene ends were 3 bases for V and 5 bases for J; bases not matched to a gene: 2. CDR3 nucleotide sequence: TGTGCCAGCTCACCGGGACTAGAGGAGACCCAGTACTTC. It yields the protein CASSPGLEETQYF.

This clone was seen just once. The chain couples TRBV6-6 to TRBJ1-5; 8 nucleotides agree with TRBD1. With V trimmed by 6 bases and J by 2 bases, 0 bases remained unmatched. The length of the CDR3 is 13 residues. Germline V gives CDR1 MNHNY, CDR2 SVGAGI (reference sequence). The CDR3 is CASRTGGNQPQHF. The CDR3 bases are TGTGCCAGCAGGACAGGGGGCAATCAGCCCCAGCATTTT.

This clone was seen more than once but under ten times. The CDR3, as DNA: TGTGCCAGCAGCTTAGAAGGGGGAATAGGTCTAGCGGGATCAATAGAGCAGTACTTC. This translates into CASSLEGGIGLAGSIEQYF. The chain has TRBV7-2 and TRBJ2-7, with 9 bases lining up with TRBD2. This CDR3 has 19 residues. V was pared by 1 base and J by 7 bases, with 20 bases of the junction left unmatched. CDR1 is SGHTA, CDR2 FQGNSA, per germline.

The rearrangement uses TRBV7-3 and TRBJ2-7; D is perhaps TRBD1 (5 bases). The CDR3 runs 15 residues. The germline V gene encodes CDR1 SGHTA and CDR2 FQGTGA. Trimming left V 5 bases short and J 4 bases short, with 18 bases between. The CDR3 protein is CASSQGQGGTYEQYF. The CDR3 region has the DNA TGTGCCAGCAGCCAAGGGCAGGGTGGTACATACGAGCAGTACTTC.

The V call is TRBV20-1, the J call TRBJ2-7, with D possibly matching TRBD2 (5 bases). CDR1 is DFQATT, CDR2 SNEGSKA, per germline (reference sequence). The germline V and J ends were trimmed by 1 base and 6 bases, with 7 bases remaining between them. CDR3 size: 11 residues. CDR3 coding DNA: TGCAGTGCTAGAGGAGGGTTCGAGCAGTACTTC. It codes for CSARGGFEQYF.

The chain uses TRBV19 and TRBJ2-7, with 9 bases fitting TRBD2. The CDR3 is 14 amino acids. CDR1 and CDR2 from the germline V gene are LNHDA and SQIVND (reference sequence). J lost 3 bases, V lost 9 bases, and 9 bases had no gene match. The DNA of the CDR3 is TGTGCCAGCAGACGGGCGGGGGGGCTCTACGAGCAGTACTTC. Amino acids: CASRRAGGLYEQYF.

The chain carries TRBV29-1 and TRBJ2-5; D unresolved. Trimming left V 6 bases short and J 0 bases short, with 11 bases between. Germline CDR1 and CDR2: SQVTM and ANQGSEA. This CDR3 is built from 13 residues. This CDR3 reads CSVEAEYQETQYF. The DNA for the CDR3 is TGCAGCGTCGAGGCAGAGTACCAAGAGACCCAGTACTTC.

The genes are TRBV7-9 and TRBJ2-7; 7 positions match TRBD1. The CDR3 sequence is 16 residues long. Trimming at V came to 5 bases and at J to 0 bases, leaving 10 bases not matched to a gene. CDR1 and CDR2 from the germline V gene are SEHNR and FQNEAQ (reference sequence). CDR3 nucleotides: TGTGCCAGCAGCCCACCCACAGGACAGGTCTCCTACGAGCAGTACTTC. This translates into CASSPPTGQVSYEQYF. Full variable domain (missing parts from reference TRBV7-9 and TRBJ2-7): DTGVSQNPRHKITKRGQNVTFRCDPISEHNRLYWYRQTLGQGPEFLTYFQNEAQLEKSRLLSDRFSAERPKGSFSTLEIQRTEQGDSAMYLCASSPPTGQVSYEQYFGPGTRLTVT.

The chain links TRBV5-1 to TRBJ2-1; 13 positions agree with TRBD2. V lost 2 bases, J lost 6 bases, and 11 bases stayed unmatched. The CDR3 covers 18 residues. Germline lookup yields CDR1 SGHRS and CDR2 YFSETQ. DNA for the CDR3: TGCGCCAGCAGCTTCCGGACTAGCGGGGGAGCCATCCCCAATGAGCAGTTCTTC. Translation gives CASSFRTSGGAIPNEQFF.

The CDR3, as DNA: TGTGCCAGCAGCTCTTGGACTGCGTCTCTTGGAAACACCATATATTTT. It codes for CASSSWTASLGNTIYF. This chain joins TRBV3-1 (or the pseudogene TRBV3-2) and TRBJ1-3; D gene ambiguous. Germline V gives CDR1 LGHDT, CDR2 YNNKEL (reference sequence). This CDR3 comprises 16 residues. Trimming shortened V by 5 bases and J by 3 bases, and 17 bases separated the two germline ends.

The V and J genes are TRBV5-1 and TRBJ2-5, with 7 bases identical to TRBD1. The germline gives CDR1 SGHRS, CDR2 YFSETQ. CDR3 length: 16 amino acids. V dropped 2 bases and J dropped 5; count of bases not matched to a gene: 12. The CDR3 reads CASSLETGKFMETQYF. Here the CDR3 DNA reads TGCGCCAGCAGCTTAGAGACAGGGAAGTTCATGGAGACCCAGTACTTC.

The chain is built from TRBV5-1 and TRBJ2-5; TRBD1 aligns across 7 bases. Per germline, CDR1 SGHRS and CDR2 YFSETQ. V lost 3 bases, J lost 2 bases, and 4 bases stayed unmatched. There are 14 residues in the CDR3. The CDR3 DNA reads TGCGCCAGCAGCTCCGGGACAGTTCAAGAGACCCAGTACTTC. It is translated as CASSSGTVQETQYF.

This clone was seen a handful of times. The gene calls are TRBV27 and TRBJ2-3; 9 nucleotides agree with TRBD1. The CDR3 has 16 amino acids. CDR1 and CDR2 from the germline V gene are MNHEY and SMNVEV (reference sequence). Losses at the gene ends were 5 bases for V and 0 bases for J; bases not matched to a gene: 6. The DNA of the CDR3 is TGTGCCAGCAGTACAAACAGGGGGCGAAGCACAGATACGCAGTATTTT. It is translated as CASSTNRGRSTDTQYF.

The rearrangement links TRBV27 to TRBJ2-7; 9 bases are a match to TRBD1. The CDR3 is made up of 16 amino acids. Germline V CDR1 and CDR2: MNHEY, SMNVEV (reference sequence). Trimming at V came to 6 bases and at J to 3 bases, leaving 12 bases not matched to a gene. The CDR3 DNA reads as TGTGCCAGCAGACAGGGGGCAGGTTACAGTCACTACGAGCAGTACTTC. Protein product: CASRQGAGYSHYEQYF.